The 16 T cell receptor beta chains given below trace back to one sample, sequenced in a study of blood T cell repertoires in COVID-19 (dated by TCRdb to about 2020). Library creation used the immunoSEQ multiplex PCR assay. The clones in this table, taken by TCRdb from immuneACCESS, are in-frame only. Not every clone is retained; where verified, under half of the shortfall comes from an unresolved V gene, and the cause of the rest is unknown. The sample data list about 120,000 clones, and about three quarters of these were observed just once. The top ten clonotypes cover about 6.8% of the sample. Specimen: peripheral blood. The receptor set was obtained from a man between 65 and 80 years old with acute or convalescent COVID-19.

Of note for this clone: At one end the junction does not follow the germline gene, possibly because of a read error. This sequence joins TRBV3-1 (or the pseudogene TRBV3-2) and TRBJ2-5, with 7 bases identical to TRBD2. The CDR3 covers 15 residues. CDR1 and CDR2 from the germline V gene are LGHDT and YNNKEL (reference sequence). CDR3 coding DNA: TGTGCCAGCAGTCAAGCGCGGGAGAGTCAAGAGACCCAGTACTTC. Protein: CASSQARESQETQYF.

The gene calls are TRBV11-2 and TRBJ1-6; a possible D gene is TRBD1 (5 bases). Germline V gene sequence: CDR1 SGHAT, CDR2 FQNNGV. V was pared by 0 bases and J by 14 bases, with 14 bases between. CDR3 length: 14 amino acids. Written as DNA, the CDR3 is TGTGCCAGCAGCTTAGATCCGGGGGGGTCAACCCTCCACTTT. Amino acid sequence: CASSLDPGGSTLHF.

Note on this clone: Different DNA sequences within this sample yield the same CDR3. The chain carries TRBV9 and TRBJ2-2; TRBD1 might be the D (5 bases). Looked up from germline, CDR1 is SGDLS and CDR2 is YYNGEE. The germline V and J ends were trimmed by 0 bases and 6 bases, with 6 bases remaining between them. This CDR3 contains 13 residues. CDR3 DNA: TGTGCCAGCAGCGTAGAAGGGGCCGGGGAGCTGTTTTTT. Its translation: CASSVEGAGELFF. Together with reference TRBV9 and TRBJ2-2, the CDR3 gives the full variable domain: DSGVTQTPKHLITATGQRVTLRCSPRSGDLSVYWYQQSLDQGLQFLIQYYNGEERAKGNILERFSAQQFPDLHSELNLSSLELGDSALYFCASSVEGAGELFFGEGSRLTVL.

The chain has TRBV6-1 and TRBJ2-7, with 7 bases that match TRBD1. Losses at the gene ends were 6 bases for V and 0 bases for J; bases not matched to a gene: 5. This CDR3 is 14 amino acids long. CDR1 and CDR2 (germline): MNHNS, SASEGT. The CDR3 DNA follows: TGTGCCAGCAGCGTACAGGGGAGCTCCTACGAGCAGTACTTC. This codes for CASSVQGSSYEQYF.

J is TRBJ1-3 and V is TRBV6-5; D is unclear. V was clipped by 0 bases and J by 0 bases, with 9 bases between them. The CDR3 runs 16 residues. Germline V gene lookup returns CDR1 MNHEY and CDR2 SVGAGI. CDR3 bases: TGTGCCAGCAGTTACTCGATAGAGGGCTCTGGAAACACCATATATTTT. Protein: CASSYSIEGSGNTIYF.

V usage is TRBV11-3 and J usage is TRBJ1-1; 12 nucleotides match TRBD1. The CDR3 is 14 amino acids. The germline gives CDR1 SGHNT, CDR2 YENEEA. Trimming at V came to 5 bases and at J to 5 bases, leaving 3 bases not matched to a gene. The chain's CDR3 is CASSTGQGATEAFF. The CDR3 DNA sequence: TGTGCCAGCAGCACGGGACAGGGGGCAACTGAAGCTTTCTTT.

The chain employs TRBV19 and TRBJ1-3; TRBD1 agrees at 9 bases. Germline CDR1 and CDR2: LNHDA and SQIVND (reference sequence). The CDR3 length is 14 residues. J gave up 4 bases and V 3 bases, and 1 base lay outside the gene matches. CDR3 residues: CASSIGTGGNTIYF. The CDR3 bases are TGTGCCAGTAGTATCGGGACAGGGGGAAACACCATATATTTT. Based on the CDR3 plus reference TRBV19 and TRBJ1-3, the full variable domain is DGGITQSPKYLFRKEGQNVTLSCEQNLNHDAMYWYRQDPGQGLRLIYYSQIVNDFQKGDIAEGYSVSREKKESFPLTVTSAQKNPTAFYLCASSIGTGGNTIYFGEGSWLTVV.

The chain couples TRBV5-6 to TRBJ2-7; D uncertain. Per germline, CDR1 SGHDT and CDR2 YYEEEE. V was clipped by 1 base and J by 2 bases, with 10 bases between them. This CDR3 comprises 14 residues. CDR3 coding DNA: TGTGCCAGCAGCTTGACTCCAGCGACCTACGAGCAGTACTTC. Its protein is CASSLTPATYEQYF.

V and J are TRBV25-1 and TRBJ1-6; possible D gene TRBD1, 5 bases. Germline V CDR1 and CDR2: MGHDK, SYGVNS. The CDR3 contains 14 residues. V was shortened by 5 bases and J by 13 bases, with 18 bases between the two germline ends. CDR3 in amino acids: CASSRGDGGNPLHF. CDR3 DNA: TGTGCCAGCAGTCGGGGGGACGGCGGTAACCCCCTCCACTTT.

This clone was picked up one time. The chain carries TRBV7-6 and TRBJ1-1; 8 bases map to TRBD1. Germline values: CDR1 SGHVS, CDR2 FNYEAQ. V gave up 2 bases and J gave up 4 bases; unmatched junction bases: 6. The length of the CDR3 is 15 residues. This CDR3 reads CASSLTQGGRTEAFF. DNA for the CDR3: TGTGCCAGCAGCTTAACACAGGGGGGGCGCACTGAAGCTTTCTTT.

This clone was observed once. V and J are TRBV2 and TRBJ2-7; TRBD2 aligns across 9 bases. This CDR3 has 14 residues. V dropped 3 bases and J dropped 6; count of bases not matched to a gene: 6. Germline V CDR1 and CDR2: SNHLY, FYNNEI. The CDR3: CASSEAGGPGEQYF. CDR3 nucleotide sequence: TGTGCCAGCAGTGAGGCGGGAGGGCCCGGCGAGCAGTACTTC.

The chain has TRBV19 and TRBJ1-6; D ambiguous. Germline CDR1 LNHDA, CDR2 SQIVND (reference sequence). This CDR3 contains 15 residues. The ends were cut back, 10 bases at V and 0 bases at J, with 13 bases in the middle. DNA for the CDR3: TGTGCCACAAGAGTTCCCGGCTCCTATAATTCACCCCTCCACTTT. Translation gives CATRVPGSYNSPLHF.

The chain recombines TRBV27 with TRBJ2-1; the match to TRBD2 covers 7 bases. In germline, CDR1 is MNHEY, CDR2 SMNVEV (reference sequence). The CDR3 contains 14 residues. J gave up 8 bases and V 1 base, and 5 bases lay outside the gene matches. The CDR3 sequence: CASSLFWTRDEQFF. The CDR3 DNA follows: TGTGCCAGCAGTTTATTTTGGACTAGAGATGAGCAGTTCTTC.

The chain uses TRBV18 and TRBJ2-6; maybe TRBD1 (6 bases). V lost 2 bases and J lost 4, with 12 bases in between. Germline loops: CDR1 KGHSH, CDR2 LQKENI. This CDR3 has 16 amino acids. CDR3 coding DNA: TGTGCCAGCTCACCAGGACAGCGAACGGGGGCCAACGTCCTGACTTTC. Its translation: CASSPGQRTGANVLTF.

The chain employs TRBV6-5 and TRBJ2-7; D call uncertain. The CDR3 has 12 amino acids. The V and J ends lost 6 bases and 9 bases respectively, with 15 bases between them. Germline lookup yields CDR1 MNHEY and CDR2 SVGAGI. The CDR3 DNA follows: TGTGCCAGCAGCGTGGGCCTTATGGCGCAGTACTTC. It specifies CASSVGLMAQYF.

V and J are TRBV19 and TRBJ2-5, with D perhaps matching TRBD2 (5 bases). This CDR3 is 17 amino acids long. The germline V gene has CDR1 LNHDA and CDR2 SQIVND (reference sequence). V was clipped by 10 bases and J by 5 bases, with 29 bases between them. The CDR3 region has the DNA TGTGCCATTGTACTCCGTCCTAGGCCGAGGGAGAAGGAGACCCAGTACTTC. Amino acids: CAIVLRPRPREKETQYF.